These T cell receptor beta chains were read from a single sample in a study of shared clonotypes between healthy human individuals. Some clones are missing from TCRdb's copy, which holds only in-frame ones; the method was immunoSEQ multiplex PCR. The table has 550,000 to 800,000 clones, about 74% seen once. The sample was memory CD4+ T cells sorted from blood. These receptors all come from a woman aged 25 to 45 in good health. The CDR3 runs from the conserved cysteine through the conserved F or W. D genes are given only for firm matches. Size is omitted from some rows. Given values are once, few, many or a class for expanded clones.

abundance	j_gene	v_gene	d_gene	CDR3nt	CDR3aa
few	TRBJ2-7	TRBV25-1	-	TGTGCCAGCAGTCGCAGTGGAGTTTACGAGCAGTACTTC	CASSRSGVYEQYF
-	TRBJ1-2	TRBV28	-	TGTGCCAGCAGTTCAGGAACAGATCGTTATGGCTACACCTTC	CASSSGTDRYGYTF
-	TRBJ2-5	TRBV5-4	TRBD1	TGTGCCAGCAGCTTGGTTACAGGGGGCGAAGAGACCCAGTACTTC	CASSLVTGGEETQYF
-	TRBJ2-2	TRBV2	-	TGTGCCGGATACACCGGGGAGCTGTTTTTT	CAGYTGELFF
-	TRBJ1-1	TRBV5-1	-	TGCGCCAGCAGCCCCGGGACCTTGAGTTGGAACACTGAAGCTTTCTTT	CASSPGTLSWNTEAFF
many	TRBJ1-1	TRBV7-2	-	TGTGCCAGCAGCTCCGGGACCCAGGGAACTGAAGCTTTCTTT	CASSSGTQGTEAFF
-	TRBJ2-5	TRBV28	-	TGTGCCAGCAGTTTGGCTGGTAAAGAGACCCAGTACTTC	CASSLAGKETQYF
-	TRBJ1-4	TRBV28	-	TGTGCCAGCAGTTTTGGTTTGGCAGGCAATGAAAAACTGTTTTTT	CASSFGLAGNEKLFF
-	TRBJ2-5	TRBV10-3	-	TGTGCCATCAGTGAGACCCAAGAGACCCAGTACTTC	CAISETQETQYF
-	TRBJ2-7	TRBV5-4	TRBD2	TGTGCCAGCAGCCGCGGGGCTAGCGGGAGGAATTGGGCCTACGAGCAGTACTTC	CASSRGASGRNWAYEQYF
-	TRBJ1-1	TRBV28	-	TGTGCCAGCAGCCCAGGGAGGGAAGAGACTGAAGCTTTCTTT	CASSPGREETEAFF
-	TRBJ2-6	TRBV25-1	-	TGTGCCAGCAGTGTAGACAGTGCTAGCTCTGGGGCCAACGTCCTGACTTTC	CASSVDSASSGANVLTF
-	TRBJ2-2	TRBV5-1	-	TGCGCCAGCAGCTCTCAGGGGGAGGCCGGGGAGCTGTTTTTT	CASSSQGEAGELFF
-	TRBJ1-5	TRBV15	-	TGTGCCACCAGCAGAGATCCCGACAGTTATCAGCCCCAGCATTTT	CATSRDPDSYQPQHF
-	TRBJ2-7	TRBV11-2	TRBD2	TGTGCCAGCAGCTCGGGGACTAGCGGGAGTACCGAGCAGTACTTC	CASSSGTSGSTEQYF
few	TRBJ2-7	TRBV5-5	TRBD1	TGTGCCAGCAGCTTGTGGGACAGTACCTACGAGCAGTACTTC	CASSLWDSTYEQYF
-	TRBJ2-3	TRBV30	-	TGTGCCTGGAGTAAACAGGGAGGCACAGATACGCAGTATTTT	CAWSKQGGTDTQYF
-	TRBJ2-7	TRBV9	-	TGTGCCAGCAGCGCCGGACAGTATCCCTCCTACGAGCAGTACTTC	CASSAGQYPSYEQYF
-	TRBJ1-1	TRBV7-9	-	TGTGCCAGCAGCTTTAGCGGGGGGCAGGGGAGGACTGAAGCTTTCTTT	CASSFSGGQGRTEAFF
-	TRBJ2-1	TRBV6-1	-	TGTGCCAGCAGTGAACCGGAGACCTACAATGAGCAGTTCTTC	CASSEPETYNEQFF
-	TRBJ1-2	TRBV9	-	TGTGCCAGCAGCGTATCAGAGGGTGAGGTCTATGGCTACACCTTC	CASSVSEGEVYGYTF
-	TRBJ1-2	TRBV4-2	TRBD1	TGTGCCAGCAGACAGGGACAGGGAGTTTCTAACTATGGCTACACCTTC	CASRQGQGVSNYGYTF
-	TRBJ1-2	TRBV4-2	-	TGTGCCAGCAGCCAAGAAACTCCTCGCTATGGCTACACCTTC	CASSQETPRYGYTF
-	TRBJ1-1	TRBV30	-	TGTGCCTGGAGTTTGGGGAGGGACACTGAAGCTTTCTTT	CAWSLGRDTEAFF
-	TRBJ1-2	TRBV19	-	TGTGCCAGTAGTATAGAAGGTAACGCAGCCGATAACTATGGCTACACCTTC	CASSIEGNAADNYGYTF
few	TRBJ2-5	TRBV5-1	-	TGCGCCAGCACCCGTAGAGGGGAGGAACAAGAGACCCAGTACTTC	CASTRRGEEQETQYF
-	TRBJ2-3	TRBV4-2	TRBD2	TGTGCCAGCAGCCAAGATTTCCTGGGGGGACTAGCGGGAGGCCTCACAGATACGCAGTATTTT	CASSQDFLGGLAGGLTDTQYF
-	TRBJ1-5	TRBV27	-	TGTGCCAGCAGTTTATCGCCCCCGGGGGGCAATCAGCCCCAGCATTTT	CASSLSPPGGNQPQHF
-	TRBJ1-2	TRBV19	TRBD1	TGTGCCAGTAGTATACTACAGGGGGACCGTAATGGCTACACCTTC	CASSILQGDRNGYTF
-	TRBJ2-3	TRBV5-4	TRBD2	TGTGCCAGCAGCAACGGGAGGGCCGTCGCAGATACGCAGTATTTT	CASSNGRAVADTQYF
-	TRBJ1-1	TRBV5-1	-	TGCGCCAGCAGCTTGGATGTTCAGGGTAAAGGCACTGAAGCTTTCTTT	CASSLDVQGKGTEAFF
-	TRBJ2-7	TRBV5-1	-	TGCGCCAGCAGCGCCTCGACCTACGAGCAGTACTTC	CASSASTYEQYF
-	TRBJ2-3	TRBV7-2	-	TGTGCCAGCAGCTTAAACCCCAGGGGAACAGATACGCAGTATTTT	CASSLNPRGTDTQYF
once	TRBJ2-7	TRBV5-3	-	TGTGCCAGAAGCCCCCCACGCCCCCACGAGCAGTACTTC	CARSPPRPHEQYF
-	TRBJ2-5	TRBV11-2	TRBD2	TGTGCCAGCAGCACCCTGAGGGAGGGGACCCAGTACTTC	CASSTLREGTQYF
-	TRBJ1-1	TRBV27	TRBD1	TGTGCCAGCAGTTTAAACCGGGACAGGGCAGCTTTCTTT	CASSLNRDRAAFF
-	TRBJ2-5	TRBV4-1	TRBD1	TGCGCCAGCAGCCCCACCGGGACAGGGGGCTGGGAGACCCAGTACTTC	CASSPTGTGGWETQYF
-	TRBJ2-7	TRBV30	-	TGTGCCTGGAGTGTCCTGTATGGGAGCTCCTACGAGCAGTACTTC	CAWSVLYGSSYEQYF
-	TRBJ2-1	TRBV5-5	TRBD2	TGTGCCAGCAGCTCTGGACTAGCGGAATACAATGAGCAGTTCTTC	CASSSGLAEYNEQFF
-	TRBJ2-2	TRBV10-1	-	TGCGCCAGCAGTGCCGTCGATCAAGCGGACACCGGGGAGCTGTTTTTT	CASSAVDQADTGELFF
many	TRBJ2-7	TRBV15	-	TGTGCCACCAGCAGAGAAAGAACTAGCTCGGTCTACGAGCAGTACTTC	CATSRERTSSVYEQYF
-	TRBJ2-3	TRBV7-9	TRBD1	TGTGCCAGCACCCAGGCTCGGGGACAGGCGGTAACAGATACGCAGTATTTT	CASTQARGQAVTDTQYF
-	TRBJ2-5	TRBV28	TRBD2	TGTGCCAGCAGTCCACTACTAGCGGGAGTTCGGGAGACCCAGTACTTC	CASSPLLAGVRETQYF
-	TRBJ2-1	TRBV7-9	TRBD1	TGTGCCAGCAGCTTAGGACGGACAGGGTGGAACGATGAGCAGTTCTTC	CASSLGRTGWNDEQFF
-	TRBJ2-3	TRBV11-2	-	TGTGCCAGCAGCTTAGTCTCGGGGGTCACAGATACGCAGTATTTT	CASSLVSGVTDTQYF
-	TRBJ2-7	TRBV11-2	TRBD2	TGTGCCAGCAGCTTAGGAGGACTAGCGGGAGTTAACGAGCAGTACTTC	CASSLGGLAGVNEQYF